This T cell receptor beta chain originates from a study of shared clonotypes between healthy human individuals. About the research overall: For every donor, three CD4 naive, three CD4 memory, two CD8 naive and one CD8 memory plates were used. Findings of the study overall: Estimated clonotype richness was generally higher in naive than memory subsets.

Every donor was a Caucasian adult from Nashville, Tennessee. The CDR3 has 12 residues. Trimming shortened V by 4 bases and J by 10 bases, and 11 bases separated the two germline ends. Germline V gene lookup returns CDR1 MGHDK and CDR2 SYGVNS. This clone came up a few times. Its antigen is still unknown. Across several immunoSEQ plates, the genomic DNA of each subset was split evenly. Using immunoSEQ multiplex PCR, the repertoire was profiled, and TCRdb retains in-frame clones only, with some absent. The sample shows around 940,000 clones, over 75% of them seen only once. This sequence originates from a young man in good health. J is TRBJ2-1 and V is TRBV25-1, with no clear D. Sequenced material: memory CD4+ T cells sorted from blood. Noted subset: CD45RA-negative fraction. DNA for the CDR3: TGTGCCAGCAGTGCAAATTTTTGGGAGCAGTTCTTC. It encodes CASSANFWEQFF.